These T cell receptor beta chains were read from a single sample in a study of T-cell reconstitution after alpha-beta-depleted transplantation in children. MiXCR, applied by TCRdb to the PCR reads, yields one record per CDR3 protein. This repertoire shows 220,000 or so distinct CDR3 sequences, roughly 7.7% found once; its top ten account for 6.3%. Sequencing was performed on PBMCs, mostly from graft donor cells, taken 180 days after TCRalphabeta/CD19-depleted stem cell transplant. These receptors were obtained from a male patient between 5 and 17 years old who had a stem cell transplant for acute lymphoblastic leukemia, so the T cells may come from the graft donor. Both conserved end residues are part of each CDR3. The order of the fields is CDR3 protein, CDR3 DNA, J gene, clone size, D gene, V gene. A D gene is named only where the DNA matches it firmly. The size entry is marked missing in some rows and otherwise reads once, few, many or a size class.

CASRLQLSGNTIYF	TGTGCCAGCAGACTACAGCTCTCTGGAAACACCATATATTTT	TRBJ1-3	many	.	TRBV28
CASSPYGTVDSSGGPGELFF	TGTGCCAGCAGCCCTTACGGGACAGTCGACTCCAGCGGAGGCCCCGGGGAGCTGTTTTTT	TRBJ2-2	many	TRBD1	TRBV4-2
CASSPPGVQANTEAFF	TGTGCCAGCAGCCCACCTGGGGTACAGGCGAACACTGAAGCTTTCTTT	TRBJ1-1	many	.	TRBV7-9
CSARSVYSYNEQFF	TGCAGTGCTAGGTCTGTTTACTCCTACAATGAGCAGTTCTTC	TRBJ2-1	many	.	TRBV20-1
CSARDLGLGPYEQYF	TGCAGTGCTAGAGACCTTGGCTTAGGCCCCTACGAGCAGTACTTC	TRBJ2-7	many	.	TRBV20-1
CASSFDGQPQHF	TGTGCCAGCAGTTTCGACGGACAGCCCCAGCATTTT	TRBJ1-5	many	.	TRBV12-3/TRBV12-4
CSAEDRVNEQFF	TGCAGTGCTGAGGACAGGGTCAATGAGCAGTTCTTC	TRBJ2-1	many	TRBD1	TRBV20-1
CASSLRDRPNEKLFF	TGTGCCAGCAGTTTACGGGACAGACCTAATGAAAAACTGTTTTTT	TRBJ1-4	few	TRBD1	TRBV27
CASSLWLWREDPETQYF	TGCGCCAGCAGCTTGTGGTTGTGGCGGGAAGATCCGGAGACCCAGTACTTC	TRBJ2-5	.	.	TRBV5-1
CASSFELAGKNEQFF	TGTGCCAGCAGTTTCGAACTAGCGGGGAAAAATGAGCAGTTCTTC	TRBJ2-1	many	TRBD2	TRBV12-3/TRBV12-4
CASSPDGVPGELFF	TGTGCCAGCTCCCCGGACGGAGTCCCCGGGGAGCTGTTTTTT	TRBJ2-2	.	.	TRBV18
CAISRGPGYEQYF	TGTGCCATTTCCAGGGGCCCCGGCTACGAGCAGTACTTC	TRBJ2-7	many	.	TRBV24-1
CSAPLDRSDTQYF	TGCAGTGCCCCCCTCGACAGATCAGATACGCAGTATTTT	TRBJ2-3	many	.	TRBV20-1
CATSRALPSGRETQYF	TGTGCCACCAGCAGAGCACTACCCAGCGGGAGAGAGACCCAGTACTTC	TRBJ2-5	many	TRBD2	TRBV15
CASSRGQGLSTDTQYF	TGTGCCAGCAGTAGAGGGCAGGGTCTTAGCACAGATACGCAGTATTTT	TRBJ2-3	many	.	TRBV6-1
CASTDSGIYEQYF	TGTGCCAGCACGGATAGCGGGATCTACGAGCAGTACTTC	TRBJ2-7	many	TRBD2	TRBV28
CASETGLSDTQYF	TGTGCCAGCGAGACAGGGTTATCAGATACGCAGTATTTT	TRBJ2-3	many	TRBD1	TRBV7-9
CASSFETGLSGANVLTF	TGTGCCAGCAGTTTCGAGACAGGGCTCTCTGGGGCCAACGTCCTGACTTTC	TRBJ2-6	many	TRBD1	TRBV12-3/TRBV12-4
CASSSTHRPGSYNEQFF	TGTGCCAGCAGCTCCACCCACCGACCCGGATCCTACAATGAGCAGTTCTTC	TRBJ2-1	.	.	TRBV7-9
CASSSLDRGFNQPQHF	TGTGCCAGCAGTTCCTTGGACAGGGGCTTCAATCAGCCCCAGCATTTT	TRBJ1-5	many	TRBD1	TRBV6-2/TRBV6-3
CASSLAIGGGTYEQYF	TGCGCCAGCAGCTTGGCCATCGGCGGGGGGACCTACGAGCAGTACTTC	TRBJ2-7	many	TRBD2	TRBV5-1
CASRASGRGNEQFF	TGTGCCAGCAGGGCTAGCGGGAGGGGCAATGAGCAGTTCTTC	TRBJ2-1	many	TRBD2	TRBV28
CASSPGTDYGCTF	TGCGCCAGCAGCCCCGGGACGGACTATGGCTGCACCTTC	TRBJ1-2	.	.	TRBV5-1
CASSLRQERVTGELFF	TGTGCCAGCAGCCTCCGACAGGAGAGGGTCACCGGGGAGCTGTTTTTT	TRBJ2-2	few	.	TRBV7-6
CASSFGGRIQETQYF	TGTGCCAGCAGCTTTGGTGGACGGATTCAAGAGACCCAGTACTTC	TRBJ2-5	many	.	TRBV7-9
CASSVQGGETQYF	TGTGCCAGCAGTGTACAGGGAGGTGAGACCCAGTACTTC	TRBJ2-5	many	.	TRBV7-9
CASSYPLQGGGTEAFF	TGTGCCAGCAGTTACCCCTTACAGGGTGGGGGGACTGAAGCTTTCTTT	TRBJ1-1	many	.	TRBV6-5
CASSIQQGYNEQFF	TGTGCCAGCAGCATCCAACAGGGCTACAATGAGCAGTTCTTC	TRBJ2-1	.	.	TRBV7-6
CAISDGRGETQYF	TGTGCCATCAGTGATGGGCGGGGGGAGACCCAGTACTTC	TRBJ2-5	many	TRBD2	TRBV10-3
CASSLPQVSYEQYF	TGTGCCAGCAGCTTACCGCAGGTTAGCTACGAGCAGTACTTC	TRBJ2-7	many	.	TRBV11-3
CASSQEPAGTPMNTEAFF	TGTGCCAGCAGCCAAGAACCCGCCGGGACACCGATGAACACTGAAGCTTTCTTT	TRBJ1-1	many	.	TRBV21-1
CASSHGRNTEAFF	TGCGCCAGCAGCCACGGACGGAACACTGAAGCTTTCTTT	TRBJ1-1	many	.	TRBV4-3
CSAPGAGSRGYEQYF	TGCAGTGCCCCGGGGGCGGGGAGTCGGGGCTACGAGCAGTACTTC	TRBJ2-7	many	.	TRBV20-1
CASSLSQNYEQYF	TGTGCCAGCAGCTTATCCCAAAATTACGAGCAGTACTTC	TRBJ2-7	many	.	TRBV11-3
CASSRWGLNTEAFF	TGTGCCAGCAGTCGGTGGGGCCTGAACACTGAAGCTTTCTTT	TRBJ1-1	.	.	TRBV12-3/TRBV12-4
CASSFRGVTYNSPLHF	TGTGCCAGCAGCTTTCGAGGGGTAACCTATAATTCACCCCTCCACTTT	TRBJ1-6	many	.	TRBV7-9
CASSLNPQGTGYNEQFF	TGTGCCAGCAGCTTAAATCCTCAGGGAACGGGGTACAATGAGCAGTTCTTC	TRBJ2-1	many	.	TRBV7-3
CSVFYSYGYTF	TGCAGCGTTTTTTACAGCTATGGCTACACCTTC	TRBJ1-2	many	.	TRBV29-1
CASSLWDSQSAEAFF	TGTGCCAGCAGTTTATGGGACTCCCAGAGCGCTGAAGCTTTCTTT	TRBJ1-1	many	.	TRBV12-3/TRBV12-4
CASSPDRSETQYF	TGTGCCAGCAGTCCGGACCGCAGTGAGACCCAGTACTTC	TRBJ2-5	many	.	TRBV12-3/TRBV12-4
CASSLWTGQETQYF	TGTGCCAGCAGTTTATGGACAGGGCAAGAGACCCAGTACTTC	TRBJ2-5	many	TRBD1	TRBV12-3/TRBV12-4
CSARWGPNQPQHF	TGCAGTGCCAGATGGGGGCCCAATCAGCCCCAGCATTTT	TRBJ1-5	many	.	TRBV20-1